These 30 T cell receptor beta chains originate from one sample sequenced in a study of blood T cell repertoires in COVID-19. The data were produced by immunoSEQ multiplex PCR, yet TCRdb's version contains in-frame clones alone and is incomplete. This sample yields roughly 500,000 clones, of which around nine tenths are seen a single time; less than 2% belongs to the top ten. Source material: PBMCs or T cells enriched from blood (not recorded which). The receptors come from a woman aged 40 to 50 who had recovered from COVID-19.

This chain connects TRBV19 to TRBJ1-2; D is perhaps TRBD1 (6 bases). Germline V gene data show CDR1 as LNHDA and CDR2 as SQIVND (reference sequence). CDR3 size: 13 residues. The V end was cut by 4 bases, the J end by 8 bases, with 14 bases between. The chain's CDR3 is CASSNTGKEGYTF. The CDR3 DNA sequence: TGTGCCAGTAGTAATACAGGGAAGGAGGGCTACACCTTC.

Only one count was recorded for this clone. This chain connects TRBV7-2 to TRBJ2-2, with no clear D. The germline V gene has CDR1 SGHTA and CDR2 FQGNSA. V lost 1 base, J lost 8 bases, and 11 bases lay in between. The CDR3 runs to 14 residues. CDR3 sequence (DNA): TGTGCCAGCAGCTTAGATCCTAGTAGGGGGGAGCTGTTTTTT. It is translated as CASSLDPSRGELFF.

The chain carries TRBV5-1 and TRBJ2-7; D perhaps matches TRBD2 (5 bases). Germline CDR1 and CDR2: SGHRS and YFSETQ. The CDR3 length is 15 residues. Deletions cut 0 bases from V and 0 bases from J, with 10 bases between. In nucleotides, the CDR3 is TGCGCCAGCAGCTTGGGACCCGCGGGCTCCTACGAGCAGTACTTC. Amino acids: CASSLGPAGSYEQYF.

The chain recombines TRBV5-4 with TRBJ2-3; D perhaps matches TRBD2 (7 bases). Germline lookup yields CDR1 SGHNT and CDR2 YYREEE (reference sequence). V was clipped by 5 bases and J by 4 bases, with 17 bases between them. CDR3 length: 15 amino acids. The CDR3 region is CASSRGAPGADTQYF. The CDR3 DNA reads as TGTGCCAGCAGTCGGGGGGCCCCCGGCGCAGATACGCAGTATTTT. The full variable domain, rest sourced from reference TRBV5-4 and TRBJ2-3, is ETGVTQSPTHLIKTRGQQVTLRCSSQSGHNTVSWYQQALGQGPQFIFQYYREEENGRGNFPPRFSGLQFPNYSSELNVNALELDDSALYLCASSRGAPGADTQYFGPGTRLTVL.

The J gene is TRBJ2-1, the V gene TRBV24-1; D remains unclear. V lost 1 base and J 10 bases, leaving 19 bases between the germline ends. The CDR3 consists of 16 residues. Germline lookup yields CDR1 KGHDR and CDR2 SFDVKD. The CDR3 DNA reads TGTGCCACCAGTGATTTTTCCAGGCATTGGAACCGGGAGCAGTTCTTC. Translating it yields CATSDFSRHWNREQFF.

The chain couples TRBV9 to TRBJ2-1; 10 bases agree with TRBD2. Germline CDR1 is SGDLS and CDR2 is YYNGEE. The J segment lost 9 bases and the V segment lost 4 bases, leaving 10 bases of the junction unmatched. The CDR3 runs to 15 residues. The CDR3 loop reads CASSPSSGSIGEQFF. CDR3 coding DNA: TGTGCCAGCAGCCCCTCTAGCGGGAGTATCGGTGAGCAGTTCTTC. The variable domain in full, with the rest retrieved from reference TRBV9 and TRBJ2-1, is DSGVTQTPKHLITATGQRVTLRCSPRSGDLSVYWYQQSLDQGLQFLIQYYNGEERAKGNILERFSAQQFPDLHSELNLSSLELGDSALYFCASSPSSGSIGEQFFGPGTRLTVL.

The chain recombines TRBV29-1 with TRBJ1-1, with D perhaps TRBD1 (6 bases). V lost 1 base to trimming and J lost 4 bases, with 13 bases between them. Germline-derived CDR1 and CDR2 are SQVTM and ANQGSEA. The CDR3 spans 14 residues. CDR3 amino acids: CSVEVRGARTEAFF. The CDR3 DNA follows: TGCAGCGTTGAAGTGCGGGGGGCGCGCACTGAAGCTTTCTTT.

This clone turned up a few times. The rearrangement uses TRBV10-1 and TRBJ1-6; no clear D. CDR3 length: 14 residues. Trimming took off 6 bases at V and 10 bases at J, with 16 bases between the two ends. The germline V gene encodes CDR1 WNHNN and CDR2 SYGVQD (reference sequence). The CDR3 spells CASSRTAGESPLHF. The CDR3 DNA reads TGCGCCAGCAGCCGGACCGCCGGGGAATCACCCCTCCACTTT.

With regard to this clone: With a much larger clone just one base away, this may be a read error. The chain combines TRBV3-1 (or the pseudogene TRBV3-2) with TRBJ2-7; D call uncertain. Germline V gene sequence: CDR1 LGHDT, CDR2 YNNKEL (reference sequence). V lost 4 bases and J lost 2, with 3 bases in between. The CDR3 length is 11 residues. The CDR3 spells CASSPTYEQYF. CDR3 nucleotide sequence: TGTGCCAGCAGCCCCACCTACGAGCAGTACTTC.

CDR3 region: CASSEVAAGELFF. CDR3 nucleotide sequence: TGCGCCAGCAGTGAGGTCGCGGCCGGGGAGCTGTTTTTT. The rearrangement uses TRBV10-2 and TRBJ2-2; no clear D. V lost 2 bases and J 6 bases, leaving 7 bases between the germline ends. This CDR3 has 13 residues. The germline gives CDR1 WSHSY, CDR2 SAAADI.

This clone was seen only once. The chain recombines TRBV6-2 or TRBV6-3 with TRBJ1-5; D is unclear. Germline V gene sequence: CDR1 MNHEY, CDR2 SVGEGT. This CDR3 contains 14 residues. Trimming took off 2 bases at V and 3 bases at J, with 8 bases between the two ends. CDR3 amino acids: CASSYVAVNQPQHF. The CDR3 DNA reads as TGTGCCAGCAGTTACGTGGCAGTCAATCAGCCCCAGCATTTT.

This rearrangement joins TRBV3-1 (or the pseudogene TRBV3-2) to TRBJ2-3; TRBD2 aligns across 13 bases. Germline V gene data show CDR1 as LGHDT and CDR2 as YNNKEL (reference sequence). The CDR3 is 17 residues long. V gave up 1 base and J gave up 5 bases; unmatched junction bases: 6. The CDR3 loop reads CASSQVRLAGGIDTQYF. The CDR3 DNA sequence: TGTGCCAGCAGCCAAGTTCGACTAGCGGGAGGTATAGATACGCAGTATTTT.

This clone was counted a single time. V and J are TRBV5-5 and TRBJ2-1; D perhaps matches TRBD2 (5 bases). The CDR3 spans 19 residues. The V gene lost 1 base and the J gene lost 0 bases, with 20 bases spanning the gap. Germline loops: CDR1 SGHKS, CDR2 YYEKEE (reference sequence). The CDR3 DNA reads as TGTGCCAGCAGCTTGAGGTCTAGCCCGGCGGTAAGCTCCTACAATGAGCAGTTCTTC. This gives the protein CASSLRSSPAVSSYNEQFF.

This clone was seen only a few times. The V gene is TRBV3-1 (or the pseudogene TRBV3-2), the J gene TRBJ2-2, with a tentative D call TRBD1 (6 bases). CDR3 length: 13 amino acids. The V and J ends lost 4 bases and 8 bases respectively, with 11 bases between them. Germline V CDR1 and CDR2: LGHDT, YNNKEL (reference sequence). CDR3 sequence reads: CASSLQGPGELFF. The CDR3 DNA reads as TGTGCCAGCAGCCTACAGGGTCCAGGGGAGCTGTTTTTT.

V gene TRBV7-6 combines with J gene TRBJ2-7; D is perhaps TRBD1 (6 bases). Germline V gene data show CDR1 as SGHVS and CDR2 as FNYEAQ. The CDR3 contains 16 residues. V was cut by 5 bases and J by 0 bases, with 17 bases left in between. The CDR3 bases are TGTGCCAGCAGCCCTAAACAGGGATTAAGCTCCTACGAGCAGTACTTC. Translated: CASSPKQGLSSYEQYF.

There are a few counts of this clone. This chain connects TRBV2 to TRBJ1-2, with D unclear. This CDR3 spans 14 amino acids. Germline V lookup: CDR1 SNHLY, CDR2 FYNNEI. V shed 2 bases and J shed 3 bases, with 10 bases lying between them. This CDR3 reads CASSESGVYYGYTF. The CDR3 DNA follows: TGTGCCAGCAGTGAATCCGGAGTCTACTATGGCTACACCTTC.

The V gene is TRBV15, the J gene TRBJ1-2; a weak D match, TRBD1 (5 bases). The CDR3 length is 14 residues. Trimming took off 3 bases at V and 2 bases at J, with 10 bases between the two ends. Germline V gives CDR1 LNHNV, CDR2 YYDKDF (reference sequence). CDR3 DNA sequence: TGTGCCACCAGCAGTGGTCAGGGAAACTATGGCTACACCTTC. Protein sequence: CATSSGQGNYGYTF.

This clone was detected once. The rearrangement joins TRBV27 to TRBJ2-7; D perhaps matches TRBD1 (5 bases). CDR1 is MNHEY, CDR2 SMNVEV, per germline (reference sequence). Between the trimmed V and J ends, which lost 1 base and 1 base, there was a span of 8 bases. The CDR3 length is 14 residues. CDR3 region: CASSLYQGSYEQYF. Written as DNA, the CDR3 is TGTGCCAGCAGTTTATATCAGGGTTCCTACGAGCAGTACTTC.

V gene TRBV9 combines with J gene TRBJ1-4, with TRBD1 identical over 7 bases. The junction had 8 bases not matched to a gene; V was cut back by 0 bases and J by 12 bases. There are 14 residues in the CDR3. Per the germline V gene, CDR1 is SGDLS and CDR2 is YYNGEE. The CDR3 region is CASSVGNRGEELFF. In DNA form, the CDR3 reads TGTGCCAGCAGCGTAGGAAACAGGGGAGAGGAACTGTTTTTT.

J is TRBJ2-7 and V is TRBV21-1; the table's D call of TRBD2 was not tested on the DNA. TRBV21-1 corresponds to a pseudogene. The CDR3 consists of 17 residues. The CDR3 nucleotides are TGTGCCAGCAGCCTCAGAGATTCGGGACTAGTCCTCCTAGAGCAGTACTTC. Translating gives CASSLRDSGLVLLEQYF.

The gene calls are TRBV28 and TRBJ1-4; no firm D call. CDR3 size: 14 residues. V was shortened by 6 bases and J by 2 bases, with 10 bases between the two germline ends. Germline V gene lookup returns CDR1 MDHEN and CDR2 SYDVKM. CDR3 nucleotides: TGTGCCAGCAGACTGGCGGGGACTAATGAAAAACTGTTTTTT. Translating it yields CASRLAGTNEKLFF.

This chain links TRBV4-1 with TRBJ2-5; TRBD2 aligns across 10 bases. Trimming removed 2 bases from V and 2 bases from J; junction bases left unmatched: 11. The CDR3 has 18 amino acids. The germline gives CDR1 MGHRA, CDR2 YSYEKL. The CDR3 protein is CASSQSPGPAGGQETQYF. The DNA for the CDR3 is TGCGCCAGCAGCCAATCACCGGGACCAGCGGGAGGGCAAGAGACCCAGTACTTC.

The chain employs TRBV24-1 and TRBJ2-1; 11 bases match TRBD2. Germline values: CDR1 KGHDR, CDR2 SFDVKD. The V gene end was trimmed by 12 bases and the J gene end by 4 bases; junction bases not matched to a gene: 7. This CDR3 is built from 14 residues. The CDR3: CAVQTSGSYNEQFF. Written as DNA, the CDR3 is TGTGCCGTCCAAACTAGCGGGAGTTACAATGAGCAGTTCTTC.

This sequence joins TRBV6-1 and TRBJ1-2; TRBD1 aligns across 9 bases. Germline V CDR1 and CDR2: MNHNS, SASEGT. V dropped 3 bases and J dropped 2; count of bases not matched to a gene: 4. The CDR3 length is 15 residues. CDR3 sequence (DNA): TGTGCCAGCAGTGATGAAACAGGGGGCAACTATGGCTACACCTTC. It is translated as CASSDETGGNYGYTF.

The sample holds a few counts of this clone. The chain has TRBV4-2 and TRBJ2-5, with D perhaps matching TRBD2 (5 bases). Trimming stripped 0 bases from V and 5 bases from J, with 13 bases between. CDR1 and CDR2 from the germline V gene are LGHNA and YNFKEQ. This CDR3 has 15 amino acids. CDR3 sequence: CASSQEAHPGETQYF. CDR3 nucleotides: TGTGCCAGCAGCCAAGAGGCTCACCCGGGGGAGACCCAGTACTTC.

The chain employs TRBV10-3 and TRBJ2-1; 11 bases fit TRBD2. The V gene end was trimmed by 6 bases and the J gene end by 2 bases; junction bases not matched to a gene: 9. The V gene's germline CDR1 is ENHRY and CDR2 SYGVKD. This CDR3 spans 17 amino acids. The CDR3 nucleotides read TGTGCCATCAGGGGACTAGCGGAGTCCGGCGCCTACAATGAGCAGTTCTTC. Its translation is CAIRGLAESGAYNEQFF.

The chain has TRBV3-1 (or the pseudogene TRBV3-2) and TRBJ2-2, with D maybe TRBD1 (6 bases). With 2 bases removed from V and 1 base from J, the gap between germline ends came to 8 bases. The CDR3 extends over 15 amino acids. In germline, CDR1 is LGHDT, CDR2 YNNKEL (reference sequence). The CDR3 region is CASSQQGLNTGELFF. CDR3 nucleotides: TGTGCCAGCAGCCAACAGGGGCTGAACACCGGGGAGCTGTTTTTT.

The chain has TRBV6-5 and TRBJ2-7, with TRBD2 identical over 7 bases. V lost 2 bases, J lost 3 bases, and 4 bases stayed unmatched. The CDR3 length is 14 residues. Germline V gene sequence: CDR1 MNHEY, CDR2 SVGAGI. The CDR3 DNA reads TGTGCCAGCAGTTACGGACTAGGAATCTACGAGCAGTACTTC. Its protein is CASSYGLGIYEQYF.

The J gene is TRBJ1-3, the V gene TRBV5-1; 7 bases fit TRBD1. V was pared by 0 bases and J by 2 bases, with 5 bases of the junction left unmatched. The CDR3 sequence is 16 residues long. Looked up from germline, CDR1 is SGHRS and CDR2 is YFSETQ. The CDR3 loop reads CASSLGDREAGNTIYF. The CDR3 DNA reads TGCGCCAGCAGCTTGGGCGACAGGGAAGCTGGAAACACCATATATTTT.

V gene TRBV7-2 combines with J gene TRBJ2-3, with TRBD2 matching over 9 bases. V shed 4 bases and J 2 bases; nucleotides not matched to a gene: 4. Per the germline V gene, CDR1 is SGHTA and CDR2 is FQGNSA. The CDR3 extends over 15 amino acids. For the CDR3, the DNA is TGTGCCAGCAGCTCGCTAGCGGGGTACACAGATACGCAGTATTTT. Translation: CASSSLAGYTDTQYF.